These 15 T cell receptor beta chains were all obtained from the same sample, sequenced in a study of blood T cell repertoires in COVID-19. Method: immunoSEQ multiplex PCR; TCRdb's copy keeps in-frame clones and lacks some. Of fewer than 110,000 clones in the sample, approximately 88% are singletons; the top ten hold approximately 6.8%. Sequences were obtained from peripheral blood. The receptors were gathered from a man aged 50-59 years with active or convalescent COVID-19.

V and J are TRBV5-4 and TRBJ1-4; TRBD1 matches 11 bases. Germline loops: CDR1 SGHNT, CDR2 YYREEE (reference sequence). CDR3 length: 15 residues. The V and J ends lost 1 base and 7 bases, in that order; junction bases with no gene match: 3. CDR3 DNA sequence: TGTGCCAGCAGCTTGTCGGGACAGGGGGTTGAAAAACTGTTTTTT. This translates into CASSLSGQGVEKLFF.

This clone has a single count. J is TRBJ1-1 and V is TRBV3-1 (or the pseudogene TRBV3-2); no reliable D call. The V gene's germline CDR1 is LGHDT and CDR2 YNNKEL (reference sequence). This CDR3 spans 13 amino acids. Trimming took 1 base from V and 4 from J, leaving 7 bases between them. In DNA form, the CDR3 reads TGTGCCAGCAGCCAAGTCCCATTCACTGAAGCTTTCTTT. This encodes CASSQVPFTEAFF.

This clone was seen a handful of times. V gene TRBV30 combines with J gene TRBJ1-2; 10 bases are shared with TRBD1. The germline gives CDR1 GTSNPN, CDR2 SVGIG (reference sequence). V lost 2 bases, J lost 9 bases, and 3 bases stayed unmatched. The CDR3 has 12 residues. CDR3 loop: CAWSTDRGSYTF. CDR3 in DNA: TGTGCCTGGAGTACGGACAGGGGGAGCTACACCTTC.

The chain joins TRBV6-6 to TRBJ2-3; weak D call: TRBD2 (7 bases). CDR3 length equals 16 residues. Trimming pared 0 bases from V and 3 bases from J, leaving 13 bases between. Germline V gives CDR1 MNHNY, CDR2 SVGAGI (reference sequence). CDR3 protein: CASSYSWRGRTDTQYF. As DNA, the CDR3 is TGTGCCAGCAGTTACTCCTGGCGGGGGCGGACAGATACGCAGTATTTT.

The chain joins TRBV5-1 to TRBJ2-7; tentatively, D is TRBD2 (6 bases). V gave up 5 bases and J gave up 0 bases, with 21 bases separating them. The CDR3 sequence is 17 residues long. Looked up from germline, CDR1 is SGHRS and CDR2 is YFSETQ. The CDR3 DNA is TGCGCCAGCAGTTCCGGACTACCCGGCCTCCTCTCCTACGAGCAGTACTTC. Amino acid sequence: CASSSGLPGLLSYEQYF.

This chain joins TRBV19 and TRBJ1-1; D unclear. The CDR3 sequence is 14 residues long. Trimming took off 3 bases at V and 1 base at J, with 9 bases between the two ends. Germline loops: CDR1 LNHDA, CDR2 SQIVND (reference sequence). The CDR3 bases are TGTGCCAGTAGTATCGGGATGAAGAACACTGAAGCTTTCTTT. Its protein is CASSIGMKNTEAFF.

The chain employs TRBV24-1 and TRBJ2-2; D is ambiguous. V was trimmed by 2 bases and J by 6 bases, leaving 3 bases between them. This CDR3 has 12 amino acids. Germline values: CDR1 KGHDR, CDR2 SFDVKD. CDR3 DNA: TGTGCCACCAGTGATTCGTCCGGGGAGCTGTTTTTT. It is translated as CATSDSSGELFF.

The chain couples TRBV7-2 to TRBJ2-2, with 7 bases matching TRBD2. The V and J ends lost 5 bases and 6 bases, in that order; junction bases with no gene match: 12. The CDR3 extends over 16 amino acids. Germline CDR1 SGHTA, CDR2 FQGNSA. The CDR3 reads CASSLGTSGKAGELFF. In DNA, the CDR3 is TGTGCCAGCAGCCTCGGGACGAGCGGGAAGGCCGGGGAGCTGTTTTTT.

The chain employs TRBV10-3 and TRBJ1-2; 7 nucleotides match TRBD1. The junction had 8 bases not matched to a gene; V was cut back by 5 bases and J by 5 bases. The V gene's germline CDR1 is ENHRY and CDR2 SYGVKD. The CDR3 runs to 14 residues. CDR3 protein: CAISTGTAYYGYTF. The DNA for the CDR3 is TGTGCCATCAGTACCGGGACAGCCTATTATGGCTACACCTTC.

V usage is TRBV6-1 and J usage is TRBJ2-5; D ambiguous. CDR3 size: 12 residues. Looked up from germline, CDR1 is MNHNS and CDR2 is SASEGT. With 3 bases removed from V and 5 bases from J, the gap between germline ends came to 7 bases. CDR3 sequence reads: CASSDRMETQYF. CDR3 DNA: TGTGCCAGCAGTGACAGGATGGAGACCCAGTACTTC.

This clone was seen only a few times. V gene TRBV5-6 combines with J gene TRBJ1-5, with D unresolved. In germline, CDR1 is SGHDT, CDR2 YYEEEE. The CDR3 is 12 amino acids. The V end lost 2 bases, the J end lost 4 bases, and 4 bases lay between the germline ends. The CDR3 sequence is CASSFANQPQHF. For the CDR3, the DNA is TGTGCCAGCAGCTTTGCGAATCAGCCCCAGCATTTT.

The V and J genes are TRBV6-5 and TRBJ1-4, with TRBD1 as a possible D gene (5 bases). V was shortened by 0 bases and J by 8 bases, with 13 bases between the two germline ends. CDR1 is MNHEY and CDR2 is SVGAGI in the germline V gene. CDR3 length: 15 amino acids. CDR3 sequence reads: CASSYSMAGYEKLFF. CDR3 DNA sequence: TGTGCCAGCAGTTACTCGATGGCAGGGTACGAAAAACTGTTTTTT.

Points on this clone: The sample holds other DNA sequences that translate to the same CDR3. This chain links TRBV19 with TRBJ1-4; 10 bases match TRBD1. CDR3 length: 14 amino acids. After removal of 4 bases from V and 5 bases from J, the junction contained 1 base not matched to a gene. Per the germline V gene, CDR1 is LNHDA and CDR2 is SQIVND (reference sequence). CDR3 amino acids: CASSTTGGNEKLFF. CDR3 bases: TGTGCCAGTAGTACGACAGGGGGCAATGAAAAACTGTTTTTT. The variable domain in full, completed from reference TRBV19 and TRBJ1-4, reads DGGITQSPKYLFRKEGQNVTLSCEQNLNHDAMYWYRQDPGQGLRLIYYSQIVNDFQKGDIAEGYSVSREKKESFPLTVTSAQKNPTAFYLCASSTTGGNEKLFFGSGTQLSVL.

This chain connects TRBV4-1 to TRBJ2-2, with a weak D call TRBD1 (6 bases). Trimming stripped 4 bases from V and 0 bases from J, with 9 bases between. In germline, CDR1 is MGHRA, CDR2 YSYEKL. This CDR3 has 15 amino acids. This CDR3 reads CASSRGGANTGELFF. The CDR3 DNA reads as TGCGCCAGCAGCCGAGGGGGAGCGAACACCGGGGAGCTGTTTTTT.

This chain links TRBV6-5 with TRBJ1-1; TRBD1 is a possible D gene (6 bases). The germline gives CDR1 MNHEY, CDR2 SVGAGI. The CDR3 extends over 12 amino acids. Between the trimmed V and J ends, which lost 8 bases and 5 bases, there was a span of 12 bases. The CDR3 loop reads CASGQSLTEAFF. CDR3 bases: TGTGCCAGCGGACAGAGTCTTACTGAAGCTTTCTTT.